This T cell receptor (beta chain) came from a study of blood T cells in healthy people across ages. Findings and limits, study-wide: In these data, TCR beta diversity tracked strongly with naive T cell percentage. There were more naive CD4+ cells and higher diversity in long-lived donors than in aged donors.

Isolation yielded PBMCs, at least 7 million per sample, in every case. Comments on this clonotype: Its antigen is unidentified. The junction shows a germline mismatch at one end, possibly a read error.

The second PCR ran about 6 to 11 cycles with a sample-barcoded 5' primer and J-beta primers. Unique molecular identifiers of 12 random nucleotides labeled each cDNA. TCRdb re-derived calls from the 5' RACE reads in MiXCR, one entry per CDR3 protein. The table has some 1.7 million distinct CDR3 sequences, approximately 28% seen once. The TCR comes from a woman aged 25 to 45 in good health. What was sequenced was blood.

CDR3 bases: TGTGCCGGCAGTTACGTCCAGGCTATCGATGAGCAGTTCTTC. As protein: CAGSYVQAIDEQFF. The chain combines TRBV12-3 or TRBV12-4 with TRBJ2-1; no clear D gene. The CDR3 runs to 14 residues.